The rows below give T cell receptor beta chains drawn from one sample of a study of T cell repertoires in cytomegalovirus infection. Using its own MiXCR run on the reads, TCRdb lists one record per CDR3 protein. Of more than 500,000 distinct CDR3 sequences listed, approximately 15% are singletons. Sequenced: CD8+ T cells from PBMCs. The receptor source for this set is a human donor in good health (CMV status not recorded). Some clones in this sample may be carry-over from other donors' samples. CDR3s include the opening cysteine and the closing phenylalanine or tryptophan. Some rows mark clone size as missing; the rest say once, few, many or name a class of expanded clone.

J gene,clone size,V gene,CDR3 protein
TRBJ2-3,.,TRBV9,CASSPFMTDTQYF
TRBJ2-2,once,TRBV19,CASSAGRGGGGELFF
TRBJ2-1,few,TRBV12-5,CASGAGTYNEQFF
TRBJ1-2,many,TRBV9,CASSPGGSNYGYTF
TRBJ2-3,.,TRBV27,CASTRRGVTSTDTQYF
TRBJ1-1,many,TRBV7-2,CASSLGSGGYLNTEAFF
TRBJ1-1,many,TRBV7-3,CASSSMGGTEAFF
TRBJ2-3,.,TRBV29-1,CSGGRSGSLDTQYF
TRBJ2-7,.,TRBV2,CASSGAVGSYEQYF
TRBJ2-7,.,TRBV9,CASSRSVRGTESYEQYF
TRBJ2-4,many,TRBV10-2,CARRTGVDVAKNIQYF
TRBJ2-5,many,TRBV10-3,CAISGTSGQETQYF
TRBJ2-2,.,TRBV9,CASNGASAGEGNTGELFF
TRBJ1-2,many,TRBV27,CASSLTGTVGPSYGYTF
TRBJ2-3,many,TRBV27,CASSFAGVPTDTQYF
TRBJ1-1,.,TRBV5-4,CASSPLGTGRSEAFF
TRBJ1-2,.,TRBV19,CASRDRGSYYGYTF
TRBJ2-1,many,TRBV7-9,CASSHSSGRWGNEQFF
TRBJ2-3,.,TRBV20-1,CSARDLGNMYF
TRBJ2-2,many,TRBV19,CASSAGFYGELFF
TRBJ2-7,few,TRBV9,CASSVAVGRSYEQYF
TRBJ1-1,.,TRBV6-1,CASSAGRSPEAFF
TRBJ1-1,.,TRBV7-3,CASSPRGRGLTEAFF
TRBJ2-5,.,TRBV9,CASSVEPGETQYF
TRBJ2-3,many,TRBV27,CASSSHEGGGPTDTQYF
TRBJ2-1,many,TRBV11-2,CASSLFPPGGSNTHEQFF